This T cell receptor beta chain was identified in a study of Ad26.COV2.S vaccination and SARS-CoV-2 variants. V was cut by 7 bases and J by 5 bases, with 14 bases left in between. Germline assignment: CDR1 SQVTM and CDR2 ANQGSEA. The CDR3 extends over 12 amino acids. Regarding treatment: some 19 received Ad26.COV2.S at low or high dose, single or two shots; about 5 received placebo; per-sample allocation not given. Sample collection was performed on day 63 after the first vaccine or placebo injection. Assay used: immunoSEQ multiplex PCR; TCRdb lists only in-frame clones, some missing. The profile shows a few hundred thousand clones, around 82% of them singletons.

This clonotype was obtained from a person aged 18-60 years who received the Ad26.COV2.S COVID-19 vaccine or a placebo. Sequencing was performed on peripheral blood, taken in a trial of Ad26.COV2.S vaccine versus placebo. The rearrangement joins TRBV29-1 to TRBJ2-5; D unresolved. The chain's CDR3 is CSGRPTLETQYF. For the CDR3, the DNA is TGCAGCGGTCGCCCGACACTGGAGACCCAGTACTTC.